The 30 T cell receptor beta chains below come from one sample, sequenced in a study of blood T cell repertoires in COVID-19. Repertoires were generated with immunoSEQ multiplex PCR, while TCRdb's copy carries only in-frame clones and drops some. In the table there are roughly 250,000 clones, roughly 83% of which are singletons. Material for sequencing was PBMCs or T cells enriched from blood (not recorded which). The receptors derive from a woman aged 45-65 years who had recovered from COVID-19.

CDR3 in amino acids: CAWSVGRANEKLFF. CDR3 in DNA: TGTGCCTGGAGTGTGGGCAGGGCTAATGAAAAACTGTTTTTT. The V call is TRBV30, the J call TRBJ1-4; D might be TRBD1 (5 bases). Trimming cost V 0 bases and J 3 bases, with 8 bases left between them. Germline CDR1 is GTSNPN and CDR2 is SVGIG (reference sequence). This CDR3 region has 14 residues.

This sequence joins TRBV7-2 and TRBJ2-2; D is perhaps TRBD1 (6 bases). The CDR3 loop spans 16 amino acids. The V end was cut by 5 bases, the J end by 8 bases, with 21 bases between. CDR1 is SGHTA, CDR2 FQGNSA, per germline. The CDR3 region has the DNA TGTGCCAGCAGCCAAAGAACAGGGAGCATCGGAGGGGAGCTGTTTTTT. As protein: CASSQRTGSIGGELFF.

The chain combines TRBV7-6 with TRBJ1-4; 9 bases are a match to TRBD1. This CDR3 has 16 amino acids. CDR1 is SGHVS, CDR2 FNYEAQ, per germline. Unmatched junction bases numbered 9, after V lost 3 bases and J lost 7 bases. Written as DNA, the CDR3 is TGTGCCAGCAGCTTCCCCCCAGGACAGGGGAGTGAAAAACTGTTTTTT. Amino acids: CASSFPPGQGSEKLFF.

CDR3 sequence: CASKLTGGVNTEAFF. Here the CDR3 DNA reads TGTGCCAGCAAATTAACAGGGGGAGTGAACACTGAAGCTTTCTTT. V usage is TRBV2 and J usage is TRBJ1-1; 8 positions match TRBD1. There are 15 residues in the CDR3. CDR1 SNHLY and CDR2 FYNNEI come from the germline V gene. V gave up 7 bases and J gave up 0 bases; unmatched junction bases: 7.

The chain couples TRBV3-1 (or the pseudogene TRBV3-2) to TRBJ2-2; no definite D call. The germline V gene encodes CDR1 LGHDT and CDR2 YNNKEL (reference sequence). V lost 2 bases to trimming and J lost 6 bases, with 16 bases between them. CDR3 size: 16 residues. The CDR3 DNA follows: TGTGCCAGCAGCCAATCCCGTGGCTTGAATTCCGGGGAGCTGTTTTTT. Its protein product is CASSQSRGLNSGELFF.

The CDR3: CASSPGGLAVYQETQYF. The CDR3 DNA is TGTGCCAGCAGCCCAGGCGGGCTAGCGGTGTACCAAGAGACCCAGTACTTC. The chain has TRBV5-4 and TRBJ2-5; 7 nucleotides align to TRBD2. Germline V gene sequence: CDR1 SGHNT, CDR2 YYREEE (reference sequence). The CDR3 is made up of 17 amino acids. J lost 0 bases, V lost 4 bases, and 12 bases had no gene match. Full variable domain (missing parts from reference TRBV5-4 and TRBJ2-5): ETGVTQSPTHLIKTRGQQVTLRCSSQSGHNTVSWYQQALGQGPQFIFQYYREEENGRGNFPPRFSGLQFPNYSSELNVNALELDDSALYLCASSPGGLAVYQETQYFGPGTRLLVL.

This chain connects TRBV7-6 to TRBJ1-5; maybe TRBD1 (6 bases). The V gene lost 2 bases and the J gene lost 9 bases, with 11 bases spanning the gap. This CDR3 region has 13 residues. In germline, CDR1 is SGHVS, CDR2 FNYEAQ. CDR3 amino acids: CASSLQGTGPQHF. The CDR3 DNA reads TGTGCCAGCAGCTTACAGGGGACCGGGCCCCAGCATTTT.

V usage is TRBV11-3 and J usage is TRBJ1-1, with no clear D. There are 13 residues in the CDR3. The germline V gene has CDR1 SGHNT and CDR2 YENEEA. Between the trimmed V and J ends, which lost 2 bases and 2 bases, there was a span of 6 bases. CDR3 in amino acids: CASSLQKNTEAFF. The CDR3 DNA follows: TGTGCCAGCAGCTTACAGAAAAACACTGAAGCTTTCTTT.

V gene TRBV5-8 combines with J gene TRBJ2-3; maybe TRBD1 (6 bases). CDR3 length: 14 residues. Germline V gene lookup returns CDR1 SGHTS and CDR2 YDEGEE. The ends were cut back, 4 bases at V and 4 bases at J, with 13 bases in the middle. This CDR3 is CASSVYRDADTQYF. The CDR3 DNA follows: TGTGCCAGCAGCGTATACAGGGATGCAGATACGCAGTATTTT.

This clone appeared many times. The chain joins TRBV19 to TRBJ1-6, with no clear D. Germline CDR1 reads LNHDA; CDR2 reads SQIVND (reference sequence). The CDR3 runs to 14 residues. Between the trimmed V and J ends, which lost 3 bases and 7 bases, there was a span of 10 bases. The CDR3 DNA reads as TGTGCCAGTAGTATCCAAGAGGGAAATTCACCCCTCCACTTT. Translation: CASSIQEGNSPLHF.

The chain carries TRBV28 and TRBJ2-5; 7 positions agree with TRBD2. Germline V CDR1 and CDR2: MDHEN, SYDVKM. The CDR3 loop spans 10 amino acids. The CDR3 DNA reads as TGTGCTCGGGGGGAAGAGACCCAGTACTTC. Translated: CARGEETQYF. Using reference TRBV28 and TRBJ2-5 for the parts outside the CDR3, the full variable domain is DVKVTQSSRYLVKRTGEKVFLECVQDMDHENMFWYRQDPGLGLRLIYFSYDVKMKEKGDIPEGYSVSREKKERFSLILESASTNQTSMYLCARGEETQYFGPGTRLLVL.

V usage is TRBV29-1 and J usage is TRBJ2-1, with 15 bases that match TRBD2. This CDR3 contains 15 residues. Germline-derived CDR1 and CDR2 are SQVTM and ANQGSEA. Trimming cost V 3 bases and J 5 bases; bases outside gene matches: 2. As DNA, the CDR3 is TGCAGCGTTGATGGACTAGCGGGGGGGAACAATGAGCAGTTCTTC. This codes for CSVDGLAGGNNEQFF.

This sequence joins TRBV3-1 (or the pseudogene TRBV3-2) and TRBJ2-7, with D perhaps matching TRBD2 (6 bases). Trimming pared 4 bases from V and 2 bases from J, leaving 15 bases between. Germline loops: CDR1 LGHDT, CDR2 YNNKEL (reference sequence). This CDR3 spans 15 amino acids. The CDR3 sequence is CASSLGTLGPYEQYF. The CDR3, as DNA: TGTGCCAGCAGCCTCGGGACTCTCGGCCCCTACGAGCAGTACTTC.

This rearrangement joins TRBV9 to TRBJ2-5; no definite D call. The CDR3 has 14 residues. V was clipped by 4 bases and J by 4 bases, with 14 bases between them. The germline V gene encodes CDR1 SGDLS and CDR2 YYNGEE. CDR3 sequence reads: CASSPSRVRETQYF. CDR3 nucleotide sequence: TGTGCCAGCAGCCCCAGCCGGGTCCGAGAGACCCAGTACTTC.

This clone was observed a single time. The rearrangement links TRBV7-2 to TRBJ2-7, with 7 bases that match TRBD2. The germline CDR1 and CDR2 sequences are SGHTA and FQGNSA. This CDR3 comprises 15 residues. Trimming at V came to 6 bases and at J to 6 bases, leaving 14 bases not matched to a gene. Written as DNA, the CDR3 is TGTGCCAGCAGGGGTTTATTGGGAGGGCCAAGCGAGCAGTACTTC. This codes for CASRGLLGGPSEQYF.

V and J are TRBV4-1 and TRBJ2-7, with D possibly matching TRBD1 (6 bases). There are 14 residues in the CDR3. The germline CDR1 and CDR2 sequences are MGHRA and YSYEKL. Trimming removed 3 bases at V and 0 bases at J, with 9 bases between. In DNA form, the CDR3 reads TGCGCCAGCAGCCACCGGGACAACTCCTACGAGCAGTACTTC. Amino acid sequence: CASSHRDNSYEQYF.

This chain uses TRBV5-1 with TRBJ1-4; 10 nucleotides match TRBD1. Germline V CDR1 and CDR2: SGHRS, YFSETQ. Germline trimming cut 1 base from V and 8 bases from J; bases unmatched to any gene: 5. The CDR3 has 15 amino acids. DNA for the CDR3: TGCGCCAGCAGCTTGTGGGGGACAGGGGACGAAAAACTGTTTTTT. This encodes CASSLWGTGDEKLFF.

V and J are TRBV4-1 and TRBJ2-5; 7 bases are shared with TRBD1. The CDR3 is 18 amino acids. The germline V gene encodes CDR1 MGHRA and CDR2 YSYEKL. V dropped 6 bases and J dropped 1; count of bases not matched to a gene: 17. CDR3 loop: CASSNNGQAIIAQETQYF. The CDR3, as DNA: TGCGCCAGCAGTAATAACGGACAGGCCATTATTGCCCAAGAGACCCAGTACTTC.

The J gene is TRBJ1-1, the V gene TRBV20-1; TRBD1 aligns across 7 bases. Germline V CDR1 and CDR2: DFQATT, SNEGSKA (reference sequence). CDR3 size: 11 residues. After removal of 6 bases from V and 5 bases from J, the junction contained 3 bases not matched to a gene. The CDR3 DNA reads TGCAGTGCCGCAGGGGGGACTGAAGCTTTCTTT. This encodes CSAAGGTEAFF.

This clone was seen only a few times. The genes are TRBV7-2 and TRBJ2-1, with TRBD2 identical over 9 bases. The length of the CDR3 is 17 residues. V was pared by 4 bases and J by 0 bases, with 7 bases of the junction left unmatched. Germline assignment: CDR1 SGHTA and CDR2 FQGNSA. For the CDR3, the DNA is TGTGCCAGCAGCTCTCTAGCGGGAACGTACTCCTACAATGAGCAGTTCTTC. Translated, it gives CASSSLAGTYSYNEQFF.

This clone occurred once. The chain combines TRBV28 with TRBJ1-1, with D possibly matching TRBD1 (5 bases). The CDR3 spans 14 residues. V lost 3 bases and J 6 bases, leaving 14 bases between the germline ends. Germline assignment: CDR1 MDHEN and CDR2 SYDVKM. The CDR3 coding sequence is TGTGCCAGCAGTTTTTTGGGGCCCTTCCCTGAAGCTTTCTTT. Protein sequence: CASSFLGPFPEAFF. Complete variable domain (other parts from reference TRBV28 and TRBJ1-1): DVKVTQSSRYLVKRTGEKVFLECVQDMDHENMFWYRQDPGLGLRLIYFSYDVKMKEKGDIPEGYSVSREKKERFSLILESASTNQTSMYLCASSFLGPFPEAFFGQGTRLTVV.

V usage is TRBV27 and J usage is TRBJ1-5; no clear D. The germline CDR1 and CDR2 sequences are MNHEY and SMNVEV (reference sequence). This CDR3 has 14 residues. Trimming cost V 2 bases and J 2 bases, with 7 bases left between them. The CDR3 sequence is CASSLREGNQPQHF. In DNA form, the CDR3 reads TGTGCCAGCAGTTTACGGGAGGGCAATCAGCCCCAGCATTTT.

The CDR3 sequence is CASSSPDRGSEKLFF. As DNA, the CDR3 is TGTGCCAGCAGCTCTCCGGACAGGGGGAGTGAAAAACTGTTTTTT. The chain combines TRBV6-5 with TRBJ1-4; TRBD1 aligns across 10 bases. This CDR3 has 15 amino acids. CDR1 is MNHEY, CDR2 SVGAGI, per germline. The V and J ends lost 6 bases and 7 bases, in that order; junction bases with no gene match: 8.

The chain has TRBV11-3 and TRBJ2-3; D perhaps matches TRBD2 (7 bases). Per the germline V gene, CDR1 is SGHNT and CDR2 is YENEEA. Trimming took off 4 bases at V and 11 bases at J, with 19 bases between the two ends. CDR3 length: 14 residues. The CDR3 DNA is TGTGCCAGCAGCTCTCCCCCTCGGGGGGCAAGGCAGTATTTT. Residues: CASSSPPRGARQYF.

This clone was counted a few times. The chain couples TRBV2 to TRBJ1-5, with D unclear. The CDR3 is 12 amino acids. Germline CDR1 SNHLY, CDR2 FYNNEI. Trimming took 5 bases from V and 7 from J, leaving 9 bases between them. Here the CDR3 DNA reads TGTGCCAGCAGTTCGACATCACAGCCCCAGCATTTT. It encodes CASSSTSQPQHF.

The CDR3 is CASSYVGERYGYTF. DNA of the CDR3: TGTGCCAGCAGTTACGTCGGGGAAAGGTATGGCTACACCTTC. V gene TRBV6-2 or TRBV6-3 combines with J gene TRBJ1-2; no firm D call. From germline, CDR1 is MNHEY and CDR2 SVGEGT. The CDR3 loop spans 14 amino acids. Trimming shortened V by 2 bases and J by 5 bases, and 12 bases separated the two germline ends.

This clone was observed a handful of times. V and J are TRBV5-4 and TRBJ1-1, with D uncertain. V gave up 4 bases and J gave up 5 bases, with 15 bases separating them. The CDR3 length is 14 residues. Germline V gene lookup returns CDR1 SGHNT and CDR2 YYREEE (reference sequence). The CDR3 bases are TGTGCCAGCAGCCATATACTCTCGCGGACTGAAGCTTTCTTT. Its translation: CASSHILSRTEAFF.

CDR3 residues: CASSQFARTYEQYF. CDR3 sequence (DNA): TGCGCCAGCAGCCAGTTCGCCAGAACCTACGAGCAGTACTTC. This chain connects TRBV4-1 to TRBJ2-7; D is uncertain. CDR1 and CDR2 from the germline V gene are MGHRA and YSYEKL. Trimming stripped 3 bases from V and 2 bases from J, with 11 bases between. The CDR3 has 14 amino acids.

The chain uses TRBV3-1 (or the pseudogene TRBV3-2) and TRBJ2-7, with 12 bases aligning to TRBD2. V shed 0 bases and J 6 bases; nucleotides not matched to a gene: 3. Germline CDR1 is LGHDT and CDR2 is YNNKEL (reference sequence). CDR3 length: 15 residues. CDR3 sequence reads: CASSQELAGGSEQYF. CDR3 nucleotide sequence: TGTGCCAGCAGCCAAGAGCTAGCGGGAGGGTCCGAGCAGTACTTC.

This chain connects TRBV24-1 to TRBJ2-2; 8 bases are a match to TRBD1. J lost 6 bases, V lost 4 bases, and 3 bases had no gene match. CDR3 size: 14 residues. The germline gives CDR1 KGHDR, CDR2 SFDVKD. The CDR3 coding sequence is TGTGCCACCAGTGACCCGGACAGGGCCGGGGAGCTGTTTTTT. It specifies CATSDPDRAGELFF.